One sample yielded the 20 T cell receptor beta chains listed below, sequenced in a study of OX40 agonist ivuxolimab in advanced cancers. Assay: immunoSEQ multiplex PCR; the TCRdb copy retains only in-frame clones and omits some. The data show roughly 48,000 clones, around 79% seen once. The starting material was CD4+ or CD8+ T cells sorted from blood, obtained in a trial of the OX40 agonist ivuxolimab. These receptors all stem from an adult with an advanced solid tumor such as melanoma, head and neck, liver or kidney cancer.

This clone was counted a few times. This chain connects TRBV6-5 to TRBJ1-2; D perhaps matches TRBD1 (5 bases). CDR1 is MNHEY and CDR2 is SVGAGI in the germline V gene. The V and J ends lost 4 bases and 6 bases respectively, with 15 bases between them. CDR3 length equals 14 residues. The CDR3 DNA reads TGTGCCAGCAGTTCCGGTGGCCAGGGCCATGGCTACACCTTC. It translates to CASSSGGQGHGYTF.

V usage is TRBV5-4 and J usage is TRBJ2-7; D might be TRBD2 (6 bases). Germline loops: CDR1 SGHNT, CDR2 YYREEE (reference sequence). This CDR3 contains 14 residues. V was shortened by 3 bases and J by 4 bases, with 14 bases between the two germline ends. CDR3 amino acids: CASSSGTGVYEQYF. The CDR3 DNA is TGTGCCAGCAGCTCCGGGACTGGGGTATACGAGCAGTACTTC.

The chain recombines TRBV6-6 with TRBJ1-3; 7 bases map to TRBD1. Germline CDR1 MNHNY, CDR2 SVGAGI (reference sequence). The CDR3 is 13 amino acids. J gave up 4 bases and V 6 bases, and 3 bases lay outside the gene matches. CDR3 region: CASRDRSGNTIYF. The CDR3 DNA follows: TGTGCCAGCAGGGACAGGTCGGGAAACACCATATATTTT.

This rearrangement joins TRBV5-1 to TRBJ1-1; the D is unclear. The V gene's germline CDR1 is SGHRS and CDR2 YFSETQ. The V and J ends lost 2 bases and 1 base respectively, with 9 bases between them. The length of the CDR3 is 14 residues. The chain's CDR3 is CASSFGQRNTEAFF. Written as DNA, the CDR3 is TGCGCCAGCAGCTTTGGTCAGAGGAACACTGAAGCTTTCTTT.

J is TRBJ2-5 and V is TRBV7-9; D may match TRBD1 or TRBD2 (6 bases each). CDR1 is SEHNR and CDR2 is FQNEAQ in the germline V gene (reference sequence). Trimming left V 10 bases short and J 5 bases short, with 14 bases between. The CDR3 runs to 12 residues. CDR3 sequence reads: CATAGGGETQYF. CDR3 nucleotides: TGTGCCACCGCCGGAGGGGGGGAGACCCAGTACTTC.

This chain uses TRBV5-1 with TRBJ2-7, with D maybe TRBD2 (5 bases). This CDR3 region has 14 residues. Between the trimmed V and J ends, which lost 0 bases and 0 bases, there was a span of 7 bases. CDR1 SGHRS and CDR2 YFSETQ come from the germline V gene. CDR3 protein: CASSLAGISYEQYF. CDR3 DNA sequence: TGCGCCAGCAGCTTGGCCGGGATCTCCTACGAGCAGTACTTC.

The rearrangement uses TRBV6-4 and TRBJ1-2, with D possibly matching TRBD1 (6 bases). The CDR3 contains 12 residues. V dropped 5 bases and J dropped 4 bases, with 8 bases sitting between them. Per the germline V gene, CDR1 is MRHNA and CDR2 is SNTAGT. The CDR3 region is CASSQQGYGYTF. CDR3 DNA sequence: TGTGCCAGCAGTCAACAGGGCTATGGCTACACCTTC.

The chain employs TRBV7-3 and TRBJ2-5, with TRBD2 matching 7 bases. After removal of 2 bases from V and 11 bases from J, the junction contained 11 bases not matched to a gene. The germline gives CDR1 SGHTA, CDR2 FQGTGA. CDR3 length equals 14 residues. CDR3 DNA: TGTGCCAGCAGCTTAGGGACTAATGATCCCAAGCAGTACTTC. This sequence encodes CASSLGTNDPKQYF.

The CDR3 nucleotides read TGTGCCAGTGGACAGTCTCGTAATTCACCCCTCCACTTT. Protein: CASGQSRNSPLHF. V is TRBV7-3 and J is TRBJ1-6, with TRBD1 as a possible D gene (6 bases). V shed 9 bases and J shed 6 bases, with 12 bases lying between them. The CDR3 contains 13 residues. Per germline, CDR1 SGHTA and CDR2 FQGTGA.

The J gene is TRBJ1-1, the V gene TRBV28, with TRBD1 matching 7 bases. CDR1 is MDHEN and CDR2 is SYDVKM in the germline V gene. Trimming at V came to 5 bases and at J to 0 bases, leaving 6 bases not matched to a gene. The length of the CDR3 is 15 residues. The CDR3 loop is CASSQGGTLNTEAFF. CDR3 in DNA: TGTGCCAGCAGTCAGGGGGGGACCTTGAACACTGAAGCTTTCTTT.

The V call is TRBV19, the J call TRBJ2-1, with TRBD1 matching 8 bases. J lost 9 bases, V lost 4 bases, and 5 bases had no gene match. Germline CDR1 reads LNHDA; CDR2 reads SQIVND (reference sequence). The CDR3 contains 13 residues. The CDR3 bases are TGTGCCAGTAGTACCGGACAGGGAACTGAGCAGTTCTTC. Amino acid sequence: CASSTGQGTEQFF. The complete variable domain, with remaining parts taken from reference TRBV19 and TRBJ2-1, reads DGGITQSPKYLFRKEGQNVTLSCEQNLNHDAMYWYRQDPGQGLRLIYYSQIVNDFQKGDIAEGYSVSREKKESFPLTVTSAQKNPTAFYLCASSTGQGTEQFFGPGTRLTVL.

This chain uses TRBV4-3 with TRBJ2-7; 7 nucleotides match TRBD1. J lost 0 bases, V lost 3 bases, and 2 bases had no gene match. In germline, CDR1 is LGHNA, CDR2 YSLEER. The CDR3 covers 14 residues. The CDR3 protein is CASSHRTGSYEQYF. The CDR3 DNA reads TGCGCCAGCAGCCATCGGACAGGCTCCTACGAGCAGTACTTC.

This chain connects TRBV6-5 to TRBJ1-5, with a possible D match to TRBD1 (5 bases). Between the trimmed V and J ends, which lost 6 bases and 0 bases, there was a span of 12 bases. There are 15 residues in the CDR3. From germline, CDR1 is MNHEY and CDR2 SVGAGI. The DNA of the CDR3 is TGTGCCAGCAGAACCAGGGAATATAGCAATCAGCCCCAGCATTTT. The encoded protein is CASRTREYSNQPQHF.

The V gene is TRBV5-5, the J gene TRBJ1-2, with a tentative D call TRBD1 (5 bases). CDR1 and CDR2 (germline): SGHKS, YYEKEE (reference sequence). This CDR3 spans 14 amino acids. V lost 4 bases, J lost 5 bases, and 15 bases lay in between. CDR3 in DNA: TGTGCCAGCAGCCACGCGGGGAGGGGATATGGCTACACCTTC. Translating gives CASSHAGRGYGYTF.

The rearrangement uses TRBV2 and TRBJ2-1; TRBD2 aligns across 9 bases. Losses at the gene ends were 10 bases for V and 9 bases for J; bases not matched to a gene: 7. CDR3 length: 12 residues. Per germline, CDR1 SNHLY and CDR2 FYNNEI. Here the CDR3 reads CANQGTSLEQFF. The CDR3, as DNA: TGTGCCAATCAAGGGACTAGCCTTGAGCAGTTCTTC.

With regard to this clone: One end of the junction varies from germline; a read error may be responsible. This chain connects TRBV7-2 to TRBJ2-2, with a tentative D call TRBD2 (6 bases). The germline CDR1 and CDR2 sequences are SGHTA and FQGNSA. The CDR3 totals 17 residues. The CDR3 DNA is TGTGCCAGCAGCTCCCCCTCGGCGGGGCTCTACACCGGGGAGCTGCTTTTT. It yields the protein CASSSPSAGLYTGELLF.

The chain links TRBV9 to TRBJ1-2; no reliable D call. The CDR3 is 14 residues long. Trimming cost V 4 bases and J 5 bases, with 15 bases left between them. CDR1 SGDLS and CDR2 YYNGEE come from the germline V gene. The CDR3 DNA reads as TGTGCCAGCAGCACAGTAAGAGAAGAATATGGCTACACCTTC. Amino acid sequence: CASSTVREEYGYTF.

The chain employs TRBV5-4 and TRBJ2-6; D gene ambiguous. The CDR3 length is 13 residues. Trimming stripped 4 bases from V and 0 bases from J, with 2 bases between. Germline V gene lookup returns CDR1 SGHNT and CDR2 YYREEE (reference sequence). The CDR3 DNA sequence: TGTGCCAGCAGCACCTCTGGGGCCAACGTCCTGACTTTC. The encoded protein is CASSTSGANVLTF.

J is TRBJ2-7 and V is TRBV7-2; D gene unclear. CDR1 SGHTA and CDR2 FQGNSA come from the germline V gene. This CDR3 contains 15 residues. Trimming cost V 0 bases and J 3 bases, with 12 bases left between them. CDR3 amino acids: CASSLANSISYEQYF. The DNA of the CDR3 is TGTGCCAGCAGCTTAGCGAATTCCATCAGCTACGAGCAGTACTTC.

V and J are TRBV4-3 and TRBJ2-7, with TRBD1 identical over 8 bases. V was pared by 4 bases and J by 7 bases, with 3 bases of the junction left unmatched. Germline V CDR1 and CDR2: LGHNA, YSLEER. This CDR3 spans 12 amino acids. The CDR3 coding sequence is TGCGCCAGCAGCCGAACAGGGGGTGAGCAGTACTTC. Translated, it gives CASSRTGGEQYF.